These 12 T cell receptor beta chains came from one sample sequenced in a study of blood T cell repertoires in COVID-19. Data came from immunoSEQ multiplex PCR; TCRdb stores just in-frame clones and leaves some out. The sample lists about 220,000 clones; less than 90% were seen once. Sequenced material: PBMCs or T cells enriched from blood (not recorded which). The receptors come from a woman aged 40 to 50 who had recovered from COVID-19.

V and J are TRBV2 and TRBJ2-2; the match to TRBD2 covers 7 bases. The V gene's germline CDR1 is SNHLY and CDR2 FYNNEI. V was pared by 4 bases and J by 7 bases, with 9 bases of the junction left unmatched. The CDR3 consists of 15 residues. This CDR3 is CASSGGSRAGGELFF. As DNA, the CDR3 is TGTGCCAGCAGTGGCGGGAGTCGGGCCGGCGGGGAGCTGTTTTTT.

V gene TRBV27 combines with J gene TRBJ2-1; 10 nucleotides match TRBD1. This CDR3 has 14 residues. The J segment lost 7 bases and the V segment lost 4 bases, leaving 4 bases of the junction unmatched. CDR1 and CDR2 from the germline V gene are MNHEY and SMNVEV (reference sequence). CDR3 loop: CASSSWDRGNEQFF. DNA of the CDR3: TGTGCCAGCAGTTCGTGGGACAGGGGAAATGAGCAGTTCTTC.

The chain uses TRBV5-1 and TRBJ1-4, with 8 bases identical to TRBD1. Germline CDR1 is SGHRS and CDR2 is YFSETQ. Trimming removed 0 bases from V and 3 bases from J; junction bases left unmatched: 4. The CDR3 contains 16 residues. The CDR3 region is CASSLGIQGANEKLFF. The CDR3 bases are TGCGCCAGCAGCTTGGGGATACAGGGGGCTAATGAAAAACTGTTTTTT.

This clone was seen a single time. V gene TRBV3-1 (or the pseudogene TRBV3-2) combines with J gene TRBJ2-1; D gene unclear. Between the trimmed V and J ends, which lost 1 base and 6 bases, there was a span of 16 bases. The CDR3 length is 16 residues. Germline CDR1 reads LGHDT; CDR2 reads YNNKEL (reference sequence). For the CDR3, the DNA is TGTGCCAGCAGCCAAGCCCTTGGCTTCGAGGCCAATGAGCAGTTCTTC. Its protein product is CASSQALGFEANEQFF.

Written as DNA, the CDR3 is TGTGCCAGCAGTTCCCCGGGACTAGCTGCCACCGGGGAGCTGTTTTTT. This sequence encodes CASSSPGLAATGELFF. J is TRBJ2-2 and V is TRBV6-5; 9 bases are shared with TRBD2. Germline trimming cut 4 bases from V and 4 bases from J; bases unmatched to any gene: 7. There are 16 residues in the CDR3. Germline assignment: CDR1 MNHEY and CDR2 SVGAGI.

The rearrangement links TRBV19 to TRBJ2-1; TRBD2 aligns across 14 bases. This CDR3 spans 15 amino acids. CDR1 and CDR2 (germline): LNHDA, SQIVND (reference sequence). V shed 5 bases, J shed 5 bases, and the junction held 2 bases outside the gene matches. The CDR3 nucleotides are TGTGCCAGTAGTTTGGGACTAGCGGGAGACAATGAGCAGTTCTTC. Translated: CASSLGLAGDNEQFF. The full variable domain, with the rest looked up from reference TRBV19 and TRBJ2-1, is DGGITQSPKYLFRKEGQNVTLSCEQNLNHDAMYWYRQDPGQGLRLIYYSQIVNDFQKGDIAEGYSVSREKKESFPLTVTSAQKNPTAFYLCASSLGLAGDNEQFFGPGTRLTVL.

This clone was detected ten times or more. This chain joins TRBV25-1 and TRBJ1-1, with D perhaps matching TRBD1 (5 bases). V lost 1 base and J lost 0, with 12 bases in between. In germline, CDR1 is MGHDK, CDR2 SYGVNS. The CDR3 extends over 16 amino acids. CDR3 DNA sequence: TGTGCCAGCAGTGAATTGGGAGGGGTAGTGAACACTGAAGCTTTCTTT. It translates to CASSELGGVVNTEAFF.

The gene calls are TRBV4-3 and TRBJ2-7; D gene uncertain. The CDR3 totals 14 residues. Trimming stripped 3 bases from V and 2 bases from J, with 11 bases between. Germline CDR1 and CDR2: LGHNA and YSLEER. CDR3 residues: CASSQAFTTYEQYV. The CDR3 DNA reads TGCGCCAGCAGCCAGGCTTTTACCACCTACGAGCAGTACGTC.

The rearrangement joins TRBV27 to TRBJ2-3; D might be TRBD1 (6 bases). Germline CDR1 reads MNHEY; CDR2 reads SMNVEV (reference sequence). Trimming cost V 6 bases and J 2 bases, with 27 bases left between them. The CDR3 consists of 19 residues. CDR3 sequence: CASRSFLLPGDKVTDTQYF. DNA for the CDR3: TGTGCCAGCAGAAGTTTCCTACTCCCTGGGGACAAAGTCACAGATACGCAGTATTTT.

V gene TRBV19 combines with J gene TRBJ1-1; D gene uncertain. The ends were cut back, 4 bases at V and 0 bases at J, with 6 bases in the middle. The CDR3 length is 13 residues. Germline V gives CDR1 LNHDA, CDR2 SQIVND (reference sequence). CDR3 region: CASSSQMNTEAFF. The CDR3 bases are TGTGCCAGTAGTAGTCAAATGAACACTGAAGCTTTCTTT.

The chain recombines TRBV6-5 with TRBJ1-2, with 9 nucleotides matching TRBD1. Losses at the gene ends were 5 bases for V and 8 bases for J; bases not matched to a gene: 6. This CDR3 region has 13 residues. The V gene's germline CDR1 is MNHEY and CDR2 SVGAGI. This CDR3 is CASSNGQGRGYTF. The DNA of the CDR3 is TGTGCCAGCAGTAACGGACAGGGGAGAGGCTACACCTTC.

The gene calls are TRBV7-2 and TRBJ2-2, with TRBD1 matching 9 bases. Germline V gene lookup returns CDR1 SGHTA and CDR2 FQGNSA. The CDR3 extends over 16 amino acids. The junction had 8 bases not matched to a gene; V was cut back by 4 bases and J by 5 bases. In nucleotides, the CDR3 is TGTGCCAGCAGCTCCTTTACAGGGGGCGGAACCGGGGAGCTGTTTTTT. Amino acids: CASSSFTGGGTGELFF.